This T cell receptor beta chain was captured in a study of T cell repertoires in cytomegalovirus infection. Trimming cost V 2 bases and J 3 bases, with 10 bases left between them. This CDR3 spans 14 amino acids. The germline CDR1 and CDR2 sequences are SGHAT and FQNNGV. With regard to this clonotype: Its specificity is unknown.

MiXCR, run by TCRdb on the reads, gives a single entry per CDR3 protein. The sample has 65,000 to 85,000 distinct CDR3 sequences; about 26% are singletons. The sample in question was CD8+ T cells from cultured PBMCs, obtained from culture after CMV antigen stimulation. The source of this sequence is a human donor in good health (CMV status not recorded). Some clones in this sample may be carry-over from other donors' samples. The chain employs TRBV11-2 and TRBJ2-5; D unresolved. For the CDR3, the DNA is TGTGCCAGCAGCTTACTGTCACAAGAAGAGACCCAGTACTTC. This translates into CASSLLSQEETQYF.